This is a list of T cell receptor beta chains from one sample in a study of blood T cell repertoires in COVID-19. Clones were read by immunoSEQ multiplex PCR, and TCRdb kept only the in-frame ones, dropping some. This sample has some 300,000 clones, with 85% to 90% found just once. Material: PBMCs or T cells enriched from blood (not recorded which). Receptor source: a man between 25 and 39 years old who had recovered from COVID-19. Each CDR3 is given with its conserved first and last residue. D genes are given only for firm matches. Only some rows state a clone size, as once, few, many or a class for expanded clones.

>TRBV4-2|TRBJ2-2|-|-
CASSQGVAANTGELFF
TGTGCCAGCAGCCAAGGTGTAGCGGCGAACACCGGGGAGCTGTTTTTT
>TRBV5-1|TRBJ2-3|TRBD1|-
CASSRTGGSTDTQYF
TGCGCCAGCAGCCGGACAGGGGGTTCCACAGATACGCAGTATTTT
>TRBV3-1/TRBV3-2|TRBJ2-3|-|-
CASSLSDTQYF
TGTGCCAGCAGCCTTTCGGATACGCAGTATTTT
>TRBV5-4|TRBJ2-7|TRBD1|-
CASSPEDRVEQYF
TGTGCCAGCAGCCCCGAGGACAGGGTCGAGCAGTACTTC
>TRBV24-1|TRBJ2-3|TRBD2|-
CATDTGLAGGPDTQYF
TGTGCCACCGACACGGGACTAGCGGGAGGACCAGATACGCAGTATTTT
>TRBV5-1|TRBJ2-7|TRBD1|-
CASSGTSGQTYYEQYF
TGCGCCAGCAGCGGAACTTCGGGACAGACCTACTACGAGCAGTACTTC
>TRBV28|TRBJ2-2|-|few
CASSVQTNTGELFF
TGTGCCAGCAGTGTCCAGACGAACACCGGGGAGCTGTTTTTT
>TRBV18|TRBJ2-1|TRBD2|once
CASSPPLSGSSYNEQFF
TGTGCCAGCTCACCACCGCTTAGCGGGAGCTCCTACAATGAGCAGTTCTTC
>TRBV7-2|TRBJ2-3|TRBD2|-
CASSPQGLAGSDTQYF
TGTGCCAGCAGCCCCCAAGGACTAGCGGGGTCAGATACGCAGTATTTT
>TRBV19|TRBJ1-5|-|-
CASSRTGGGNQPQHF
TGTGCCAGTAGTCGTACGGGGGGCGGCAATCAGCCCCAGCATTTT
>TRBV28|TRBJ1-1|TRBD1|once
CASSNRQGKAFF
TGTGCCAGCAGTAATAGACAGGGTAAAGCTTTCTTT
>TRBV6-9|TRBJ1-5|TRBD1|once
CASISDRGPNQPQHF
TGTGCCAGCATCAGTGACAGGGGGCCCAATCAGCCCCAGCATTTT
>TRBV5-1|TRBJ1-1|-|-
CASSSDSAQAFF
TGCGCCAGCAGTTCGGACAGCGCACAAGCTTTCTTT
>TRBV2|TRBJ2-2|TRBD2|-
CASSERLAGAGELFF
TGTGCCAGCAGTGAGAGGCTAGCGGGTGCCGGGGAGCTGTTTTTT
>TRBV28|TRBJ2-7|TRBD1|-
CASSLADRSYEQYF
TGTGCCAGCAGTTTAGCGGACAGGTCCTACGAGCAGTACTTC
>TRBV19|TRBJ1-6|-|-
CASSVGQFYSPLHF
TGTGCCAGTAGTGTCGGACAGTTTTACTCACCCCTCCACTTT
>TRBV2|TRBJ2-7|-|-
CASSAGLSYEQYF
TGTGCCAGCAGTGCGGGACTCTCCTACGAGCAGTACTTC
>TRBV5-1|TRBJ1-1|-|-
CASSASTEAFF
TGCGCCAGCAGCGCGAGCACTGAAGCTTTCTTT
>TRBV24-1|TRBJ1-2|-|-
CATSDFSAGLYGYTF
TGTGCCACCAGTGATTTTTCGGCAGGGCTCTATGGCTACACCTTC
>TRBV20-1|TRBJ1-2|-|few
CSASPGLTYGYTF
TGCAGTGCTAGTCCAGGGCTGACCTATGGCTACACCTTC
>TRBV7-9|TRBJ2-7|-|-
CASSPPAGPREQYF
TGTGCCAGCAGCCCCCCCGCGGGACCCCGAGAGCAGTACTTC
>TRBV6-1|TRBJ2-3|TRBD2|-
CASSALAGETIDTQYF
TGTGCCAGCAGTGCACTAGCGGGAGAAACGATAGATACGCAGTATTTT
>TRBV4-2|TRBJ1-2|TRBD1|-
CASSTGNNYGYTF
TGTGCCAGCTCGACAGGGAACAACTATGGCTACACCTTC
>TRBV7-2|TRBJ2-7|TRBD2|-
CASSLARTSGGYEQYF
TGTGCCAGCAGCTTAGCGCGAACTAGCGGGGGCTACGAGCAGTACTTC
>TRBV12-3/TRBV12-4|TRBJ1-2|-|-
CASSLNRIGYTF
TGTGCCAGCAGTTTAAATCGTATAGGCTACACCTTC